What follows are 32 T cell receptor beta chains derived from one specimen sequenced in a study of T cells in Graves' hyperthyroidism and ophthalmopathy. TCR beta CDR3 sequences were amplified from RNA transcripts. The primer set for the first-round RT-PCR of the TCR CDR3 was HTBI. Each CDR3 protein is one row after TCRdb ran MiXCR on the multiplex PCR reads. Of roughly 520,000 distinct CDR3 sequences in the sample, less than 25% were seen once. Sequenced material: blood. The receptors were gathered from a woman aged 25-40 years with Graves' ophthalmopathy.

This clonotype was seen repeatedly, ten times or more. V gene TRBV27 combines with J gene TRBJ1-5; 8 bases agree with TRBD1. Per the germline V gene, CDR1 is MNHEY and CDR2 is SMNVEV (reference sequence). V trimming: 6 bases; J trimming: 1 base; junction bases outside the gene matches: 5. The CDR3 spans 15 residues. The CDR3, as DNA: TGTGCCAGCAGAGAGTACAGGGGGAGCAATCAGCCCCAGCATTTT. This translates into CASREYRGSNQPQHF.

This clonotype was counted between two and nine times. This could be a read error, since a much larger clone is one nucleotide away. V gene TRBV3-1 combines with J gene TRBJ1-2, with 7 bases matching TRBD1. Germline V gives CDR1 LGHDT, CDR2 YNNKEL (reference sequence). CDR3 length: 14 amino acids. The V gene end was trimmed by 6 bases and the J gene end by 4 bases; junction bases not matched to a gene: 8. CDR3 protein: CASSIRGCAYGYTF. DNA for the CDR3: TGTGCCAGCAGTATCAGGGGGTGTGCCTATGGCTACACCTTC.

This clonotype was counted many times. The gene calls are TRBV7-9 and TRBJ1-5; D is ambiguous. CDR1 and CDR2 (germline): SEHNR, FQNEAQ (reference sequence). CDR3 length: 13 amino acids. V lost 4 bases, J lost 4 bases, and 8 bases lay in between. The CDR3 here is CASSSEGNQPQHF. The CDR3 bases are TGTGCCAGCAGCTCGGAGGGTAATCAGCCCCAGCATTTT.

At least ten counts were recorded for this clonotype. J is TRBJ2-6 and V is TRBV30, with TRBD2 as a possible D gene (7 bases). The germline gives CDR1 GTSNPN, CDR2 SVGIG (reference sequence). There are 15 residues in the CDR3. Trimming shortened V by 4 bases and J by 0 bases, and 10 bases separated the two germline ends. The CDR3 DNA reads as TGTGCCTGGAATAGGGGGGGCTCTGGGGCCAACGTCCTGACTTTC. Protein sequence: CAWNRGGSGANVLTF.

V gene TRBV24-1 combines with J gene TRBJ2-7, with D perhaps matching TRBD1 (6 bases). Germline V gene data show CDR1 as KGHDR and CDR2 as SFDVKD. This CDR3 spans 14 amino acids. Trimming shortened V by 8 bases and J by 3 bases, and 16 bases separated the two germline ends. The CDR3 region is CATINPTQGYEQYF. CDR3 in DNA: TGTGCCACCATCAACCCGACACAGGGCTACGAGCAGTACTTC.

Many counts were recorded for this clonotype. The chain is built from TRBV6-2 or TRBV6-3 and TRBJ2-7, with D unclear. CDR1 and CDR2 from the germline V gene are MNHEY and SVGEGT. The V gene lost 5 bases and the J gene lost 6 bases, with 14 bases spanning the gap. CDR3 length: 13 amino acids. The CDR3 sequence: CASSPSSFGEQYF. DNA of the CDR3: TGTGCCAGCAGTCCCAGTAGTTTCGGCGAGCAGTACTTC.

The CDR3 loop reads CASSLSGQAQGPQHF. CDR3 DNA sequence: TGTGCCAGCAGTTTAAGCGGACAGGCCCAAGGGCCCCAGCATTTT. The chain joins TRBV27 to TRBJ1-5; 7 bases fit TRBD1. CDR1 is MNHEY, CDR2 SMNVEV, per germline (reference sequence). V lost 2 bases and J lost 9; bases outside the gene matches: 10. The CDR3 has 15 amino acids.

This clonotype has ten or more counts. The chain combines TRBV7-9 with TRBJ1-1, with D possibly matching TRBD1 (5 bases). CDR1 SEHNR and CDR2 FQNEAQ come from the germline V gene (reference sequence). The CDR3 consists of 13 residues. V was shortened by 5 bases and J by 12 bases, with 19 bases between the two germline ends. The CDR3, as DNA: TGTGCCAGCAGCGTAGGACTGGCCAGGGAGTCTTTCTTT. Translation gives CASSVGLARESFF.

This clonotype was counted at least ten times. The chain recombines TRBV19 with TRBJ2-7; D gene unclear. V was pared by 3 bases and J by 3 bases, with 15 bases between. Germline V gene sequence: CDR1 LNHDA, CDR2 SQIVND (reference sequence). This CDR3 spans 15 amino acids. CDR3 DNA: TGTGCCAGTAGTATCCAGTCGGCACGGTTCTACGAGCAGTACTTC. It is translated as CASSIQSARFYEQYF.

This clonotype occurred many times. The CDR3 DNA is TGTGCCAGCAGTGCACTTAGCGGGAACACCGGGGAGCTGTTTTTT. Translating gives CASSALSGNTGELFF. The chain is built from TRBV6-2 or TRBV6-3 and TRBJ2-2; D might be TRBD2 (6 bases). Trimming pared 5 bases from V and 1 base from J, leaving 11 bases between. Per germline, CDR1 MNHEY and CDR2 SVGEGT. This CDR3 contains 15 residues.

The chain joins TRBV28 to TRBJ1-5; a possible D gene is TRBD1 (5 bases). The germline V and J ends were trimmed by 1 base and 4 bases, with 14 bases remaining between them. In germline, CDR1 is MDHEN, CDR2 SYDVKM. The length of the CDR3 is 16 residues. The DNA of the CDR3 is TGTGCCAGCAGTTTATTCCACGGGGGAGGAAATCAGCCCCAGCATTTT. This translates into CASSLFHGGGNQPQHF.

This clonotype occurred many times. The chain joins TRBV24-1 to TRBJ2-2; TRBD1 or TRBD2 may be the D gene (5 bases each). The length of the CDR3 is 15 residues. CDR1 and CDR2 from the germline V gene are KGHDR and SFDVKD. V shed 5 bases and J shed 4 bases, with 13 bases lying between them. The CDR3 DNA reads TGTGCCACCAGTGTTCAGGGCGAGGGCACCGGGGAGCTGTTTTTT. Protein: CATSVQGEGTGELFF.

This clonotype appeared many times. V usage is TRBV5-1 and J usage is TRBJ2-2; 8 positions match TRBD1. The germline CDR1 and CDR2 sequences are SGHRS and YFSETQ. The CDR3 contains 16 residues. V shed 4 bases and J 7 bases; nucleotides not matched to a gene: 12. CDR3 sequence: CASSTRTGSIDGELFF. For the CDR3, the DNA is TGCGCCAGCAGCACCAGGACAGGGTCAATTGACGGGGAGCTGTTTTTT.

This clonotype has at least ten counts. The V and J genes are TRBV3-1 and TRBJ1-3; D gene unclear. CDR3 length: 14 amino acids. CDR1 LGHDT and CDR2 YNNKEL come from the germline V gene (reference sequence). The V gene lost 0 bases and the J gene lost 5 bases, with 8 bases spanning the gap. The CDR3 is CASSQDSRRNTIYF. The CDR3 DNA sequence: TGTGCCAGCAGCCAAGATTCCCGCCGAAACACCATATATTTT.

A note on this clonotype: This sequence may be a read error, since a much larger clone differs from it by one base. This sequence joins TRBV18 and TRBJ1-1, with D hard to call. CDR1 KGHSH and CDR2 LQKENI come from the germline V gene. This CDR3 comprises 14 residues. V shed 0 bases and J shed 12 bases, with 17 bases lying between them. CDR3 loop: CASSPPLDGPEPFF. The CDR3 DNA sequence: TGTGCCAGCTCACCACCCTTGGACGGCCCCGAGCCTTTCTTT.

CDR3 region: CAWSYGGGLSYEQYF. Written as DNA, the CDR3 is TGTGCCTGGAGTTATGGGGGGGGGCTCTCCTACGAGCAGTACTTC. The chain joins TRBV30 to TRBJ2-7; TRBD2 is a possible D gene (7 bases). Germline V gene sequence: CDR1 GTSNPN, CDR2 SVGIG (reference sequence). This CDR3 is 15 amino acids long. V lost 2 bases, J lost 0 bases, and 14 bases lay in between.

There are a few counts of this clonotype. CDR3 DNA sequence: TGTGCCAGCATCGGGGGAGGTTCCCAGTACTTC. It encodes CASIGGGSQYF. V gene TRBV6-1 combines with J gene TRBJ2-5; a possible D gene is TRBD2 (6 bases). Germline V lookup: CDR1 MNHNS, CDR2 SASEGT. This CDR3 comprises 11 residues. Trimming took off 7 bases at V and 9 bases at J, with 12 bases between the two ends.

This clonotype was recorded many times. The V call is TRBV7-2, the J call TRBJ2-7, with D unresolved. The germline gives CDR1 SGHTA, CDR2 FQGNSA. CDR3 length: 14 residues. V lost 1 base and J lost 0, with 7 bases in between. CDR3 in DNA: TGTGCCAGCAGCTTAGGGGTCACCTCCTACGAGCAGTACTTC. Translated: CASSLGVTSYEQYF.

Ten or more counts support this clonotype. The chain employs TRBV19 and TRBJ1-2; 8 bases fit TRBD1. Germline V lookup: CDR1 LNHDA, CDR2 SQIVND (reference sequence). V dropped 5 bases and J dropped 12; count of bases not matched to a gene: 14. This CDR3 has 14 residues. CDR3 sequence (DNA): TGTGCCAGTAGTGCCCGACAGGGGATCGGCTGGGACACCTTC. Residues: CASSARQGIGWDTF.

This chain links TRBV7-9 with TRBJ1-1, with no clear D. Trimming took off 3 bases at V and 1 base at J, with 12 bases between the two ends. This CDR3 is built from 15 residues. Germline loops: CDR1 SEHNR, CDR2 FQNEAQ (reference sequence). This chain's CDR3 is CASSFKPQTNTEAFF. The CDR3 DNA follows: TGTGCCAGCAGCTTCAAACCTCAGACGAACACTGAAGCTTTCTTT.

This clonotype was counted many times. The chain combines TRBV7-2 with TRBJ2-7, with D perhaps TRBD1 or TRBD2 (5 bases each). V was cut by 0 bases and J by 6 bases, with 15 bases left in between. The germline V gene encodes CDR1 SGHTA and CDR2 FQGNSA. The length of the CDR3 is 15 residues. This CDR3 is CASSLARDGGGEQYF. The CDR3 nucleotides are TGTGCCAGCAGCTTAGCCAGGGACGGAGGAGGCGAGCAGTACTTC.

This clonotype was detected only a few times. A read error is possible here, since a much larger clone lies one base away. This sequence joins TRBV18 and TRBJ1-1, with D possibly matching TRBD1 (5 bases). Germline CDR1 is KGHSH and CDR2 is LQKENI. This CDR3 region has 14 residues. The CDR3 DNA sequence: TGTGCCAGCTCACCACCGGCAGGGAACACTAAAGCTTTCTTT. Translating it yields CASSPPAGNTKAFF.

The chain recombines TRBV12-3 or TRBV12-4 with TRBJ2-7; D not resolved. V was cut by 6 bases and J by 5 bases, with 17 bases left in between. The CDR3 runs to 14 residues. In nucleotides, the CDR3 is TGTGCCAGCAGCACCGGGTCCTACGCTAACGAGCAGTACTTC. This codes for CASSTGSYANEQYF.

The V gene is TRBV5-1, the J gene TRBJ2-1; D is possibly TRBD2 (5 bases). V shed 3 bases and J shed 2 bases, with 15 bases lying between them. Germline loops: CDR1 SGHRS, CDR2 YFSETQ. The CDR3 is 16 amino acids. CDR3 residues: CASSSNNYGAYNEQFF. The CDR3 nucleotides read TGCGCCAGCAGCTCCAACAATTACGGGGCCTACAATGAGCAGTTCTTC.

This clonotype has only a few counts. The rearrangement links TRBV9 to TRBJ2-5; TRBD2 matches 8 bases. The CDR3 has 16 amino acids. Germline loops: CDR1 SGDLS, CDR2 YYNGEE. The ends lost 4 bases at V and 3 bases at J; junction bases unmatched: 11. CDR3 nucleotides: TGTGCCAGCAGCCCACGGTCGGGAGGGAGGGAAGAGACCCAGTACTTC. This codes for CASSPRSGGREETQYF.

The gene calls are TRBV28 and TRBJ2-7; D is possibly TRBD1 (6 bases). The germline V and J ends were trimmed by 8 bases and 2 bases, with 13 bases remaining between them. The germline gives CDR1 MDHEN, CDR2 SYDVKM. This CDR3 has 13 amino acids. The CDR3 DNA reads as TGTGCCAGCTTTGACAGGTATACCTACGAGCAGTACTTC. Protein: CASFDRYTYEQYF.

There are a few counts of this clonotype. This rearrangement joins TRBV12-3 or TRBV12-4 to TRBJ2-5; 7 nucleotides agree with TRBD2. The junction had 1 base not matched to a gene; V was cut back by 2 bases and J by 1 base. The CDR3 length is 14 residues. CDR3 protein: CASSLIAGQETQYF. The CDR3 bases are TGTGCCAGCAGTTTAATAGCGGGCCAAGAGACCCAGTACTTC.

This clonotype was observed a single time. This chain connects TRBV11-1 to TRBJ2-3; D is unresolved. CDR1 is SGHAT, CDR2 FQDESV, per germline (reference sequence). There are 15 residues in the CDR3. Trimming shortened V by 7 bases and J by 0 bases, and 14 bases separated the two germline ends. The CDR3, as DNA: TGTGCCAGCATCCCGCCGGGCCCTAGCACAGATACGCAGTATTTT. Amino acids: CASIPPGPSTDTQYF.

This chain joins TRBV18 and TRBJ2-7; D may be TRBD1 (6 bases). Germline V gives CDR1 KGHSH, CDR2 LQKENI. V lost 7 bases and J lost 0, with 10 bases in between. The CDR3 sequence is 13 residues long. In DNA, the CDR3 is TGTGCCAGCTTCCGGGACAACTCCTACGAGCAGTACTTC. Encoded protein: CASFRDNSYEQYF.

This clonotype was seen at least ten times. V gene TRBV6-1 combines with J gene TRBJ2-7; TRBD1 might be the D (5 bases). The CDR3 totals 13 residues. Germline assignment: CDR1 MNHNS and CDR2 SASEGT. Trimming stripped 4 bases from V and 5 bases from J, with 12 bases between. CDR3 nucleotides: TGTGCCAGCAGTGGTTCAGGGTCCCACGAGCAGTACTTC. It encodes CASSGSGSHEQYF.

The chain employs TRBV20-1 and TRBJ2-2, with TRBD2 matching over 8 bases. The CDR3 consists of 17 residues. J was trimmed by 0 bases and V by 1 base; bases with no gene match: 7. The V gene's germline CDR1 is DFQATT and CDR2 SNEGSKA (reference sequence). CDR3: CSARAGVAGPNTGELFF. DNA for the CDR3: TGCAGTGCTAGAGCGGGGGTAGCGGGACCGAACACCGGGGAGCTGTTTTTT.

The gene calls are TRBV6-1 and TRBJ1-3; tentative D call: TRBD1 (6 bases). Germline values: CDR1 MNHNS, CDR2 SASEGT. Between the trimmed V and J ends, which lost 5 bases and 4 bases, there was a span of 15 bases. The CDR3 has 15 residues. In DNA, the CDR3 is TGTGCCAGCAGTCCACCGGGACAACGAGGAAACACCATATATTTT. Amino acids: CASSPPGQRGNTIYF.